Presented here are 6 T cell receptor beta chains from one specimen sequenced in a study of CD8+ T cells in alopecia areata. cDNA prepared by RNA extraction and subsequent reverse transcription served as the template for sequencing. Some clones are missing from TCRdb's copy, which holds only in-frame ones; the method was immunoSEQ multiplex PCR. Here the sample spans approximately 110,000 clones, less than 70% being singletons. Documented treatment: oral pan-JAK inhibitor, 5-10 mg twice daily. Sequencing used CD4+ T cells sorted from blood, obtained at week 24, from a patient treated with tofacitinib. All receptors derive from a human donor with alopecia areata.

The rearrangement uses TRBV5-4 and TRBJ1-2; 9 bases are a match to TRBD1. V shed 0 bases, J shed 5 bases, and the junction held 2 bases outside the gene matches. The CDR3 runs 14 residues. From germline, CDR1 is SGHNT and CDR2 YYREEE (reference sequence). CDR3 amino acids: CASSLVGQGYGYTF. The DNA for the CDR3 is TGTGCCAGCAGCTTGGTAGGACAGGGGTATGGCTACACCTTC.

This clone turned up a few times. V and J are TRBV29-1 and TRBJ1-2, with TRBD1 as a possible D gene (5 bases). V lost 2 bases and J 6 bases, leaving 13 bases between the germline ends. CDR3 length equals 13 residues. Germline V gene lookup returns CDR1 SQVTM and CDR2 ANQGSEA. The CDR3 coding sequence is TGCAGCGTTGAACTGACCGGGGCGAATGGCTACACCTTC. It specifies CSVELTGANGYTF.

The chain couples TRBV7-2 to TRBJ2-1; TRBD2 matches 9 bases. The CDR3 spans 15 residues. V lost 4 bases to trimming and J lost 9 bases; unmatched junction nucleotides: 10. CDR1 and CDR2 (germline): SGHTA, FQGNSA. The CDR3 nucleotides read TGTGCCAGCAGCTCTCTAGCGGGGAGGATCGGTGAGCAGTTCTTC. Residues: CASSSLAGRIGEQFF.

This clone appeared a few times. The chain recombines TRBV7-2 with TRBJ2-3; the match to TRBD2 covers 7 bases. CDR1 and CDR2 from the germline V gene are SGHTA and FQGNSA. The CDR3 is 13 amino acids. Trimming took 3 bases from V and 10 from J; bases not matched to a gene: 7. The CDR3 DNA follows: TGTGCCAGCAGCTTCAGCGGGGAATCGGCGCAGTATTTT. The encoded protein is CASSFSGESAQYF. Drawing the rest from reference TRBV7-2 and TRBJ2-3, the complete variable domain is GAGVSQSPSNKVTEKGKDVELRCDPISGHTALYWYRQSLGQGLEFLIYFQGNSAPDKSGLPSDRFSAERTGGSVSTLTIQRTQQEDSAVYLCASSFSGESAQYFGPGTRLTVL.

The chain employs TRBV7-2 and TRBJ2-1, with 12 bases aligning to TRBD1. This CDR3 is built from 16 residues. Per germline, CDR1 SGHTA and CDR2 FQGNSA. With 5 bases clipped from V and 7 bases from J, the junction kept 9 bases outside the gene matches. The CDR3 reads CASSRAPGQGANEQFF. CDR3 DNA sequence: TGTGCCAGCAGCCGAGCTCCGGGACAGGGGGCTAATGAGCAGTTCTTC.

The rearrangement joins TRBV6-5 to TRBJ2-1, with 9 bases identical to TRBD2. This CDR3 has 15 residues. Germline CDR1 reads MNHEY; CDR2 reads SVGAGI. The ends lost 8 bases at V and 3 bases at J; junction bases unmatched: 8. CDR3 sequence: CASRSAGGLYNEQFF. For the CDR3, the DNA is TGTGCCAGCCGATCAGCGGGGGGTCTCTACAATGAGCAGTTCTTC.